These 16 T cell receptor beta chains were sequenced from one sample in a study of T cell responses to AZD1222 COVID-19 vaccine. The table came from immunoSEQ multiplex PCR; TCRdb's copy has only in-frame clones and leaves some out. The data hold 150,000 or so clones, with around 94% observed a single time. The material sequenced was peripheral blood, taken on day 0 of AZD1222 vaccination. These receptors originate from an adult in good health.

The chain combines TRBV6-5 with TRBJ2-7, with D possibly called TRBD1 or TRBD2 (6 bases each). The CDR3 has 14 amino acids. Germline CDR1 reads MNHEY; CDR2 reads SVGAGI. Trimming removed 8 bases at V and 2 bases at J, with 16 bases between. The chain's CDR3 is CASGDLGGTYEQYF. For the CDR3, the DNA is TGTGCCAGCGGGGATCTCGGGGGCACCTACGAGCAGTACTTC.

The chain has TRBV6-4 and TRBJ2-1; the match to TRBD2 covers 7 bases. Germline CDR1 MRHNA, CDR2 SNTAGT. Trimming cost V 5 bases and J 10 bases; bases outside gene matches: 17. The CDR3 sequence is 16 residues long. CDR3 region: CASSPFRLAPQVEQFF. The DNA of the CDR3 is TGTGCCAGCAGTCCTTTCCGACTAGCCCCTCAAGTGGAGCAGTTCTTC.

The chain joins TRBV6-4 to TRBJ1-1; D call uncertain. Germline-derived CDR1 and CDR2 are MRHNA and SNTAGT. With 1 base removed from V and 4 bases from J, the gap between germline ends came to 7 bases. This CDR3 has 13 residues. CDR3 residues: CASSDLPGTEAFF. For the CDR3, the DNA is TGTGCCAGCAGTGACTTACCGGGCACTGAAGCTTTCTTT.

This chain connects TRBV29-1 to TRBJ2-5, with 7 bases fitting TRBD1. Germline assignment: CDR1 SQVTM and CDR2 ANQGSEA. The ends lost 4 bases at V and 5 bases at J; junction bases unmatched: 10. CDR3 length equals 14 residues. In DNA form, the CDR3 reads TGCAGCGTTGCGGTAGGGGGCGAGAGGGAGACCCAGTACTTC. This codes for CSVAVGGERETQYF.

The CDR3 region is CASSLNGGRETQYF. CDR3 nucleotide sequence: TGCGCCAGCAGCTTAAACGGGGGTCGGGAGACCCAGTACTTC. The chain uses TRBV5-1 and TRBJ2-5, with D possibly TRBD2 on 6 matching bases. Germline-derived CDR1 and CDR2 are SGHRS and YFSETQ. Trimming left V 2 bases short and J 5 bases short, with 13 bases between. This CDR3 spans 14 amino acids.

The chain couples TRBV28 to TRBJ1-2, with D perhaps matching TRBD1 (6 bases). This CDR3 has 13 amino acids. The ends were cut back, 6 bases at V and 2 bases at J, with 10 bases in the middle. Germline loops: CDR1 MDHEN, CDR2 SYDVKM. The CDR3 DNA reads TGTGCCAGCAGCCTACAGGGCAACTATGGCTACACCTTC. Protein product: CASSLQGNYGYTF.

A single count supports this clone. This chain joins TRBV19 and TRBJ1-3, with unresolved D. The CDR3 loop spans 16 amino acids. Germline CDR1 LNHDA, CDR2 SQIVND (reference sequence). With 2 bases removed from V and 0 bases from J, the gap between germline ends came to 11 bases. As DNA, the CDR3 is TGTGCCAGTAGTATATTTGCACTTAGCTCTGGAAACACCATATATTTT. Its translation: CASSIFALSSGNTIYF.

V usage is TRBV5-1 and J usage is TRBJ2-7, with D perhaps given as TRBD1 or TRBD2 (5 bases each). Germline V CDR1 and CDR2: SGHRS, YFSETQ. This CDR3 has 14 residues. The V end lost 5 bases, the J end lost 5 bases, and 17 bases lay between the germline ends. CDR3 in DNA: TGCGCCAGCAGTGGTTTAGGGGACCGCCACGAGCAGTACTTC. It specifies CASSGLGDRHEQYF.

This clone was observed once. In nucleotides, the CDR3 is TGTGCCTGGAGAAGGGGTTCAGATACGCAGTATTTT. This sequence encodes CAWRRGSDTQYF. The chain carries TRBV30 and TRBJ2-3, with D possibly being TRBD1 (5 bases). The CDR3 consists of 12 residues. V dropped 3 bases and J dropped 4 bases, with 8 bases sitting between them. Germline V gene lookup returns CDR1 GTSNPN and CDR2 SVGIG (reference sequence).

This clone showed up just a few times. The genes are TRBV4-2 and TRBJ2-1; TRBD2 matches 12 bases. The CDR3 length is 18 residues. J lost 4 bases, V lost 1 base, and 8 bases had no gene match. Germline CDR1 LGHNA, CDR2 YNFKEQ. As DNA, the CDR3 is TGTGCCAGCAGCCAAGCGGGGGTGGGACTAGCGGGTTACAATGAGCAGTTCTTC. It is translated as CASSQAGVGLAGYNEQFF.

This clone was counted a few times. The V and J genes are TRBV12-3 or TRBV12-4 and TRBJ1-2; TRBD1 matches 7 bases. V shed 6 bases and J 6 bases; nucleotides not matched to a gene: 4. The CDR3 totals 12 residues. CDR3 nucleotides: TGTGCCAGCAGAGGGGGCGCGGATGGCTACACCTTC. Its protein is CASRGGADGYTF.

J is TRBJ2-2 and V is TRBV6-5; D possibly corresponds to TRBD2 (6 bases). CDR3 length: 15 amino acids. CDR1 and CDR2 (germline): MNHEY, SVGAGI. V lost 8 bases and J lost 4, with 17 bases in between. The DNA of the CDR3 is TGTGCCAGCGCACTGGGGGGAGCGGGCACCGGGGAGCTGTTTTTT. Translating gives CASALGGAGTGELFF.

The chain is built from TRBV7-9 and TRBJ2-2; D unresolved. V was trimmed by 11 bases and J by 4 bases, leaving 14 bases between them. The CDR3 has 13 residues. Germline CDR1 reads SEHNR; CDR2 reads FQNEAQ (reference sequence). In nucleotides, the CDR3 is TGTGCCGCCCGAAGGGCAGGCACCGGGGAGCTGTTTTTT. It yields the protein CAARRAGTGELFF. Combining the CDR3 with reference TRBV7-9 and TRBJ2-2 gives the whole variable domain DTGVSQNPRHKITKRGQNVTFRCDPISEHNRLYWYRQTLGQGPEFLTYFQNEAQLEKSRLLSDRFSAERPKGSFSTLEIQRTEQGDSAMYLCAARRAGTGELFFGEGSRLTVL.

The V and J genes are TRBV3-1 (or the pseudogene TRBV3-2) and TRBJ1-6, with a tentative D call TRBD1 (5 bases). The V gene's germline CDR1 is LGHDT and CDR2 YNNKEL (reference sequence). Trimming took off 4 bases at V and 0 bases at J, with 10 bases between the two ends. The CDR3 extends over 16 amino acids. The CDR3 DNA reads as TGTGCCAGCAGCCCGGGGGGTAGCTCCTATAATTCACCCCTCCACTTT. Amino acid sequence: CASSPGGSSYNSPLHF.

V and J are TRBV30 and TRBJ1-1; D is unclear. The CDR3 is 13 residues long. Germline CDR1 and CDR2: GTSNPN and SVGIG (reference sequence). Between the trimmed V and J ends, which lost 4 bases and 0 bases, there was a span of 9 bases. Here the CDR3 reads CAWTVDMNTEAFF. In nucleotides, the CDR3 is TGTGCCTGGACAGTCGACATGAACACTGAAGCTTTCTTT.

The rearrangement links TRBV10-3 to TRBJ1-2; D remains ambiguous. Germline loops: CDR1 ENHRY, CDR2 SYGVKD. This CDR3 comprises 12 residues. The ends were cut back, 5 bases at V and 6 bases at J, with 10 bases in the middle. The CDR3 DNA follows: TGTGCCATCAGTCCTAATAAGGATGGCTACACCTTC. It is translated as CAISPNKDGYTF.